This TCR beta chain was identified during a study of cytomegalovirus exposure and HLA in healthy donors. Study conclusions and caveats: Analysis was carried out at a later point, and it linked a missense DCLRE1C variant to TCR beta V- and J-gene trimming.

As concerns this clone: The antigen is not known.

It was with 60 Vbeta and 13 Jbeta primers that the PCR ran. The table came from immunoSEQ multiplex PCR; TCRdb's copy has only in-frame clones and leaves some out. The repertoire holds some 200,000 clones, with around 75% as singletons. The CDR3 covers 18 residues. Germline lookup yields CDR1 MNHNS and CDR2 SASEGT. J was trimmed by 8 bases and V by 1 base; bases with no gene match: 19. Specimen: PBMCs. The V gene is TRBV6-1, the J gene TRBJ1-2, with TRBD1 matching over 7 bases. This clonotype was obtained from a man in his forties in good health and CMV-seropositive. CDR3 DNA sequence: TGTGCCAGCAGTGAAGGACCCCTCGGGACAGAGTTAACATACGGCTACACCTTC. Protein: CASSEGPLGTELTYGYTF.